The 26 T cell receptor beta chains below all came from one sample that was sequenced in a study of shared clonotypes between healthy human individuals. TCRdb's copy holds only in-frame clones and misses some; the assay was immunoSEQ multiplex PCR. The data contain more than 2,000,000 clones, approximately 93% of them singletons. The sequenced material came from naive CD4+ T cells from PBMCs. Subset: CD45RA+ positively selected. These receptor sequences come from a man younger than 35 in good health. Some clones in this sample may be carry-over from other donors' samples.

This clone was observed a single time. This chain links TRBV7-9 with TRBJ1-1, with 7 bases that match TRBD1. The germline V gene encodes CDR1 SEHNR and CDR2 FQNEAQ (reference sequence). The trim removed 5 bases at V and 0 bases at J, leaving 6 bases unmatched. The CDR3 has 15 residues. The CDR3 DNA reads TGTGCCAGCAGCAAATTGGGACAGATGAACACTGAAGCTTTCTTT. Translated: CASSKLGQMNTEAFF.

The rearrangement uses TRBV23-1 and TRBJ1-1; D is perhaps TRBD1 (5 bases). TRBV23-1 is assigned to the ORF class and has an uncertain function. Trimming stripped 5 bases from V and 6 bases from J, with 7 bases between. The CDR3 has 11 amino acids. CDR3 coding DNA: TGCGCCAGCAGTGCGACAGCTGAAGCTTTCTTT. Translation gives CASSATAEAFF.

This clone was recorded once. This chain connects TRBV19 to TRBJ2-6; unclear D gene. Germline CDR1 LNHDA, CDR2 SQIVND (reference sequence). The V end was cut by 5 bases, the J end by 0 bases, with 11 bases between. CDR3 length: 16 residues. The DNA for the CDR3 is TGTGCCAGTAGTGCCCAACTGAGCTCTGGGGCCAACGTCCTGACTTTC. It encodes CASSAQLSSGANVLTF. Combining the CDR3 with reference TRBV19 and TRBJ2-6 gives the whole variable domain DGGITQSPKYLFRKEGQNVTLSCEQNLNHDAMYWYRQDPGQGLRLIYYSQIVNDFQKGDIAEGYSVSREKKESFPLTVTSAQKNPTAFYLCASSAQLSSGANVLTFGAGSRLTVL.

The V and J genes are TRBV27 and TRBJ1-1; 8 nucleotides line up with TRBD1. CDR1 MNHEY and CDR2 SMNVEV come from the germline V gene (reference sequence). The CDR3 covers 15 residues. V lost 5 bases to trimming and J lost 6 bases; unmatched junction nucleotides: 11. The CDR3 region has the DNA TGTGCCAGCAGTCCCGACAGGGGAGGGGGGGCTGAAGCTTTCTTT. Its translation: CASSPDRGGGAEAFF.

The gene calls are TRBV19 and TRBJ2-3; D is undetermined. Trimming shortened V by 8 bases and J by 6 bases, and 15 bases separated the two germline ends. The CDR3 runs 13 residues. Germline V lookup: CDR1 LNHDA, CDR2 SQIVND (reference sequence). The CDR3 is CASEQRLGDTQYF. The CDR3 DNA sequence: TGTGCCAGTGAACAACGGCTCGGGGATACGCAGTATTTT. The full variable domain, rest sourced from reference TRBV19 and TRBJ2-3, is DGGITQSPKYLFRKEGQNVTLSCEQNLNHDAMYWYRQDPGQGLRLIYYSQIVNDFQKGDIAEGYSVSREKKESFPLTVTSAQKNPTAFYLCASEQRLGDTQYFGPGTRLTVL.

This clone was detected a few times. V usage is TRBV18 and J usage is TRBJ1-2, with TRBD1 matching 7 bases. Germline CDR1 reads KGHSH; CDR2 reads LQKENI. Trimming took 3 bases from V and 6 from J; bases not matched to a gene: 10. This CDR3 has 15 residues. The CDR3 DNA reads as TGTGCCAGCTCACCGAAGCCACAGGGGCGGGATGGCTACACCTTC. This codes for CASSPKPQGRDGYTF.

Comment on this clone: Additional DNA sequences in this sample encode the identical CDR3. This chain connects TRBV5-1 to TRBJ2-5; 11 bases match TRBD2. Looked up from germline, CDR1 is SGHRS and CDR2 is YFSETQ. There are 16 residues in the CDR3. V was clipped by 0 bases and J by 1 base; unmatched bases: 2. The CDR3 region is CASSLALAGGQETQYF. CDR3 coding DNA: TGCGCCAGCAGCTTGGCGCTAGCGGGGGGCCAAGAGACCCAGTACTTC.

This clone was counted once. The chain recombines TRBV7-3 with TRBJ2-1; the D gene is possibly TRBD2 (7 bases). Germline-derived CDR1 and CDR2 are SGHTA and FQGTGA. V was pared by 2 bases and J by 3 bases, with 17 bases between. This CDR3 region has 17 residues. This CDR3 is CASSLFLGGGNYNEQFF. The DNA for the CDR3 is TGTGCCAGCAGCTTATTTTTGGGAGGGGGGAACTACAATGAGCAGTTCTTC.

The chain has TRBV28 and TRBJ2-3, with a weak D call TRBD2 (6 bases). The V gene lost 5 bases and the J gene lost 2 bases, with 14 bases spanning the gap. The CDR3 loop spans 15 amino acids. CDR1 and CDR2 from the germline V gene are MDHEN and SYDVKM. CDR3 residues: CASSPRGRPTDTQYF. The CDR3 DNA reads TGTGCCAGCAGTCCCCGAGGGAGGCCCACAGATACGCAGTATTTT.

The rearrangement links TRBV6-6 to TRBJ2-2, with a tentative D call TRBD1 (5 bases). The CDR3 length is 15 residues. V was shortened by 8 bases and J by 0 bases, with 13 bases between the two germline ends. The V gene's germline CDR1 is MNHNY and CDR2 SVGAGI (reference sequence). CDR3 nucleotide sequence: TGTGCCAGCGGCAGACAGAGGACGAACACCGGGGAGCTGTTTTTT. This codes for CASGRQRTNTGELFF.

The V gene is TRBV19, the J gene TRBJ1-2, with 7 bases fitting TRBD1. V gave up 4 bases and J gave up 2 bases; unmatched junction bases: 4. The CDR3 has 14 amino acids. From germline, CDR1 is LNHDA and CDR2 SQIVND (reference sequence). The CDR3, as DNA: TGTGCCAGTAGTAGAGACAGGGCGAACTATGGCTACACCTTC. It codes for CASSRDRANYGYTF.

V and J are TRBV6-5 and TRBJ2-5, with 9 positions matching TRBD1. V shed 5 bases and J 4 bases; nucleotides not matched to a gene: 5. CDR1 and CDR2 (germline): MNHEY, SVGAGI. This CDR3 has 14 residues. The CDR3 region has the DNA TGTGCCAGCAGTACATCGGGACAGGGAGAGACCCAGTACTTC. Translated, it gives CASSTSGQGETQYF.

The chain uses TRBV2 and TRBJ2-7; D uncertain. The CDR3 loop spans 13 amino acids. Trimming cost V 4 bases and J 6 bases, with 13 bases left between them. The germline CDR1 and CDR2 sequences are SNHLY and FYNNEI. This chain's CDR3 is CASSGLRRGEQYF. The CDR3 nucleotides are TGTGCCAGCAGTGGACTCCGCCGCGGCGAGCAGTACTTC. Filled out from reference TRBV2 and TRBJ2-7, the complete variable domain reads EPEVTQTPSHQVTQMGQEVILRCVPISNHLYFYWYRQILGQKVEFLVSFYNNEISEKSEIFDDQFSVERPDGSNFTLKIRSTKLEDSAMYFCASSGLRRGEQYFGPGTRLTVT.

The V and J genes are TRBV28 and TRBJ2-1; TRBD2 matches at 7 bases. The ends lost 4 bases at V and 8 bases at J; junction bases unmatched: 14. The CDR3 has 16 residues. Germline loops: CDR1 MDHEN, CDR2 SYDVKM. This CDR3 reads CASSSRGLVTVDEQFF. The CDR3 coding sequence is TGTGCCAGCAGTTCGAGAGGACTAGTCACCGTCGATGAGCAGTTCTTC.

The V gene is TRBV6-1, the J gene TRBJ2-7; 9 nucleotides align to TRBD2. Per the germline V gene, CDR1 is MNHNS and CDR2 is SASEGT. CDR3 length: 16 residues. The ends lost 0 bases at V and 7 bases at J; junction bases unmatched: 10. CDR3: CASSEAGGSGRGEQYF. In nucleotides, the CDR3 is TGTGCCAGCAGTGAAGCAGGTGGTAGCGGGAGAGGGGAGCAGTACTTC.

The rearrangement uses TRBV28 and TRBJ2-1, with 7 bases fitting TRBD1. The CDR3 contains 12 residues. Germline CDR1 reads MDHEN; CDR2 reads SYDVKM. V shed 8 bases and J 12 bases; nucleotides not matched to a gene: 10. The CDR3 loop is CASQGTESRQFF. The CDR3 DNA follows: TGTGCCAGCCAAGGGACAGAAAGTAGGCAGTTCTTC.

CDR3 region: CASRGGEGRGSSEAFF. The DNA of the CDR3 is TGTGCCAGCAGAGGAGGGGAGGGGCGCGGGTCCTCTGAAGCTTTCTTT. This chain uses TRBV27 with TRBJ1-1, with D maybe TRBD1 (5 bases). Germline V CDR1 and CDR2: MNHEY, SMNVEV (reference sequence). The CDR3 covers 16 residues. Between the trimmed V and J ends, which lost 6 bases and 6 bases, there was a span of 23 bases.

The V and J genes are TRBV25-1 and TRBJ2-3, with 11 bases identical to TRBD2. Germline CDR1 and CDR2: MGHDK and SYGVNS. The CDR3 contains 15 residues. V gave up 6 bases and J gave up 2 bases; unmatched junction bases: 4. The CDR3 nucleotides read TGTGCCAGCAGAGTAGCGGGAGGGGTCACAGATACGCAGTATTTT. Residues: CASRVAGGVTDTQYF.

J is TRBJ2-1 and V is TRBV5-3; 7 nucleotides align to TRBD2. TRBV5-3 is flagged as an ORF with uncertain function. V trimming: 4 bases; J trimming: 0 bases; junction bases outside the gene matches: 16. This CDR3 is built from 19 residues. CDR3 bases: TGTGCCAGAAGCCCCCCCCTCCGGCTAGCGGTTAGCTCCTACAATGAGCAGTTCTTC. Translation gives CARSPPLRLAVSSYNEQFF.

This chain links TRBV5-6 with TRBJ2-1; 7 bases align to TRBD2. Germline V gene lookup returns CDR1 SGHDT and CDR2 YYEEEE. This CDR3 region has 15 residues. V lost 1 base and J lost 2; bases outside the gene matches: 3. CDR3 residues: CASSLWGRAYNEQFF. The CDR3 DNA is TGTGCCAGCAGCTTGTGGGGGAGGGCCTACAATGAGCAGTTCTTC.

This clone was seen a few times. V is TRBV4-1 and J is TRBJ1-5; unclear D gene. The germline V and J ends were trimmed by 1 base and 6 bases, with 7 bases remaining between them. Germline V lookup: CDR1 MGHRA, CDR2 YSYEKL. There are 13 residues in the CDR3. The CDR3 reads CASSQVPTQPQHF. CDR3 nucleotides: TGCGCCAGCAGCCAAGTCCCGACTCAGCCCCAGCATTTT.

The J gene is TRBJ1-5, the V gene TRBV4-1; D remains unclear. This CDR3 has 18 residues. In germline, CDR1 is MGHRA, CDR2 YSYEKL. V was shortened by 0 bases and J by 1 base, with 16 bases between the two germline ends. The CDR3 sequence: CASSQDWGGKRSNQPQHF. The CDR3 DNA reads as TGCGCCAGCAGCCAAGATTGGGGTGGAAAGAGGAGCAATCAGCCCCAGCATTTT.

The chain has TRBV14 and TRBJ2-3; TRBD2 matches at 8 bases. After removal of 3 bases from V and 3 bases from J, the junction contained 5 bases not matched to a gene. Germline CDR1 and CDR2: SGHDN and FVKESK. This CDR3 has 15 residues. DNA for the CDR3: TGTGCCAGCAGCCATCGTCGGGAGGGGACAGATACGCAGTATTTT. It codes for CASSHRREGTDTQYF.

The chain combines TRBV28 with TRBJ2-1; perhaps TRBD1 as D (6 bases). Germline V gene lookup returns CDR1 MDHEN and CDR2 SYDVKM. The CDR3 consists of 14 residues. In nucleotides, the CDR3 is TGTGCAGAAAGCCAGGCAGGGACATACAATGAGCAGTTCTTC. Amino acid sequence: CAESQAGTYNEQFF. The full variable domain, with the rest looked up from reference TRBV28 and TRBJ2-1, is DVKVTQSSRYLVKRTGEKVFLECVQDMDHENMFWYRQDPGLGLRLIYFSYDVKMKEKGDIPEGYSVSREKKERFSLILESASTNQTSMYLCAESQAGTYNEQFFGPGTRLTVL.

This chain uses TRBV2 with TRBJ1-3; D unclear. The length of the CDR3 is 15 residues. The V end was cut by 2 bases, the J end by 0 bases, with 8 bases between. Germline assignment: CDR1 SNHLY and CDR2 FYNNEI. The CDR3 DNA sequence: TGTGCCAGCAGTGAAAGCTCCTTCTCTGGAAACACCATATATTTT. It is translated as CASSESSFSGNTIYF. Combining the CDR3 with reference TRBV2 and TRBJ1-3 gives the whole variable domain EPEVTQTPSHQVTQMGQEVILRCVPISNHLYFYWYRQILGQKVEFLVSFYNNEISEKSEIFDDQFSVERPDGSNFTLKIRSTKLEDSAMYFCASSESSFSGNTIYFGEGSWLTVV.

The rearrangement uses TRBV25-1 and TRBJ2-5; 11 bases are a match to TRBD2. CDR3 size: 14 residues. CDR1 MGHDK and CDR2 SYGVNS come from the germline V gene. V was clipped by 8 bases and J by 2 bases; unmatched bases: 4. CDR3 sequence: CASLGLAVQETQYF. Written as DNA, the CDR3 is TGTGCCAGCCTGGGACTAGCGGTACAAGAGACCCAGTACTTC.